The 21 T cell receptor beta chains below all came from one sample that was sequenced in a study of shared clonotypes between healthy human individuals. Method: immunoSEQ multiplex PCR; TCRdb's copy keeps in-frame clones and lacks some. The table records 98,000 or so clones, 55% to 70% of them present only once. Sequencing was carried out using memory CD8+ T cells sorted from blood. The subset: CD45RO+ cells pooled with CCR7-negative TemRA cells. These receptor sequences come from a woman aged 25 to 39 in good health.

The rearrangement joins TRBV5-1 to TRBJ2-1; D possibly corresponds to TRBD2 (5 bases). The CDR3 contains 13 residues. Germline-derived CDR1 and CDR2 are SGHRS and YFSETQ. V lost 3 bases, J lost 12 bases, and 16 bases lay in between. The CDR3 here is CASSSNELVGQFF. The CDR3, as DNA: TGCGCCAGCAGCTCGAACGAACTAGTGGGGCAGTTCTTC. Full variable domain (outside the CDR3, taken from reference TRBV5-1 and TRBJ2-1): KAGVTQTPRYLIKTRGQQVTLSCSPISGHRSVSWYQQTPGQGLQFLFEYFSETQRNKGNFPGRFSGRQFSNSRSEMNVSTLELGDSALYLCASSSNELVGQFFGPGTRLTVL.

J is TRBJ1-1 and V is TRBV5-4; D gene ambiguous. Per germline, CDR1 SGHNT and CDR2 YYREEE (reference sequence). This CDR3 region has 11 residues. The V and J ends lost 3 bases and 12 bases respectively, with 12 bases between them. CDR3 sequence (DNA): TGTGCCAGCAGCTCAGATTCGGTTTCTTTCTTT. Protein: CASSSDSVSFF.

This clone is a singleton in its sample. DNA of the CDR3: TGTGCCAGCAGGGCCGGGACAGGGGGGTGGACTGAAGCTTTCTTT. Protein: CASRAGTGGWTEAFF. The chain carries TRBV27 and TRBJ1-1, with 11 bases that match TRBD1. Germline trimming cut 6 bases from V and 5 bases from J; bases unmatched to any gene: 8. CDR1 is MNHEY, CDR2 SMNVEV, per germline (reference sequence). The CDR3 contains 15 residues.

This clone was recorded once. This chain uses TRBV6-5 with TRBJ2-2, with a weak D call TRBD2 (6 bases). Germline CDR1 reads MNHEY; CDR2 reads SVGAGI. The V end lost 6 bases, the J end lost 6 bases, and 14 bases lay between the germline ends. CDR3 length equals 14 residues. This CDR3 is CASSPPGDAGELFF. CDR3 in DNA: TGTGCCAGCAGCCCACCGGGGGACGCCGGGGAGCTGTTTTTT.

This clone appeared many times. The rearrangement uses TRBV29-1 and TRBJ1-4; 7 nucleotides align to TRBD1. Germline V gene data show CDR1 as SQVTM and CDR2 as ANQGSEA. This CDR3 spans 12 amino acids. The junction had 11 bases not matched to a gene; V was cut back by 7 bases and J by 12 bases. The CDR3 nucleotides read TGCAGCGGGACCGACAGGGCGGCTCAACTGTTTTTT. Translating gives CSGTDRAAQLFF.

The rearrangement joins TRBV2 to TRBJ1-5, with D perhaps matching TRBD1 (5 bases). The length of the CDR3 is 14 residues. Germline V lookup: CDR1 SNHLY, CDR2 FYNNEI. V was shortened by 9 bases and J by 0 bases, with 12 bases between the two germline ends. CDR3 sequence: CASSLGGSNQPQHF. The CDR3 DNA reads as TGTGCCAGTAGTTTGGGGGGTAGCAATCAGCCCCAGCATTTT.

This clone is a singleton in its sample. The genes are TRBV30 and TRBJ2-2; TRBD2 is a possible D gene (6 bases). Germline loops: CDR1 GTSNPN, CDR2 SVGIG (reference sequence). The CDR3 totals 13 residues. The germline V and J ends were trimmed by 7 bases and 8 bases, with 17 bases remaining between them. CDR3 sequence: CALDGGKTGELFF. In nucleotides, the CDR3 is TGTGCCTTAGACGGGGGAAAGACTGGGGAGCTGTTTTTT.

This clone has ten or more counts. The chain is built from TRBV11-2 and TRBJ2-1; TRBD2 aligns across 13 bases. Germline V gene data show CDR1 as SGHAT and CDR2 as FQNNGV. The CDR3 length is 15 residues. Germline trimming cut 5 bases from V and 7 bases from J; bases unmatched to any gene: 5. The CDR3 DNA follows: TGTGCCAGCAGCACCGGGACTAGCGGGATGAATGAGCAGTTCTTC. This codes for CASSTGTSGMNEQFF.

The V call is TRBV30, the J call TRBJ2-5, with 11 bases lining up with TRBD2. With V trimmed by 3 bases and J by 5 bases, 8 bases remained unmatched. CDR1 and CDR2 from the germline V gene are GTSNPN and SVGIG (reference sequence). This CDR3 is 15 amino acids long. The CDR3 loop is CAWSRLAGTWETQYF. The CDR3 DNA reads TGTGCCTGGAGCAGACTAGCGGGAACATGGGAGACCCAGTACTTC.

The chain recombines TRBV6-5 with TRBJ2-1; 7 bases agree with TRBD2. Trimming cost V 5 bases and J 1 base; bases outside gene matches: 5. CDR1 and CDR2 from the germline V gene are MNHEY and SVGAGI. The CDR3 is 15 amino acids. The CDR3 is CASSAQGGSYNEQFF. CDR3 nucleotide sequence: TGTGCCAGCAGTGCCCAGGGAGGGTCCTACAATGAGCAGTTCTTC.

The sample holds many counts of this clone. J is TRBJ2-1 and V is TRBV5-8; 7 nucleotides align to TRBD2. Trimming removed 0 bases from V and 6 bases from J; junction bases left unmatched: 3. The CDR3 consists of 14 residues. Germline V gene sequence: CDR1 SGHTS, CDR2 YDEGEE. The CDR3 protein is CASSLGLATNEQFF. In DNA, the CDR3 is TGTGCCAGCAGCTTGGGACTAGCAACCAATGAGCAGTTCTTC.

The chain recombines TRBV19 with TRBJ1-1; D is unclear. Trimming shortened V by 4 bases and J by 6 bases, and 12 bases separated the two germline ends. Germline V CDR1 and CDR2: LNHDA, SQIVND (reference sequence). The length of the CDR3 is 13 residues. The CDR3 loop is CASSTRGSAEAFF. As DNA, the CDR3 is TGTGCCAGTAGTACTCGGGGAAGCGCTGAAGCTTTCTTT.

The gene calls are TRBV27 and TRBJ1-2; TRBD1 matches 8 bases. This CDR3 is 14 amino acids long. CDR1 and CDR2 (germline): MNHEY, SMNVEV (reference sequence). The V and J ends lost 5 bases and 2 bases, in that order; junction bases with no gene match: 4. The DNA for the CDR3 is TGTGCCAGCAGTCTCGGACAGGGAAACTATGGCTACACCTTC. Its translation: CASSLGQGNYGYTF.

Ten or more counts support this clone. This chain uses TRBV28 with TRBJ2-2; 7 bases line up with TRBD2. Germline-derived CDR1 and CDR2 are MDHEN and SYDVKM. V shed 6 bases and J 3 bases; nucleotides not matched to a gene: 22. The CDR3 loop spans 20 amino acids. CDR3 coding DNA: TGTGCCAGCAGCCATATTATTGACGCCCCCCTAGCGGAAGACACCGGGGAGCTGTTTTTT. Protein sequence: CASSHIIDAPLAEDTGELFF.

V usage is TRBV28 and J usage is TRBJ2-2; TRBD1 matches 7 bases. The V gene's germline CDR1 is MDHEN and CDR2 SYDVKM. This CDR3 contains 15 residues. The V segment lost 6 bases and the J segment 3 bases; nucleotides outside the gene matches: 7. The CDR3 DNA sequence: TGTGCCAGCAGGCCGAGGACAGGTTACACCGGGGAGCTGTTTTTT. Translation gives CASRPRTGYTGELFF.

The chain's CDR3 is CASSLAWGLADNEQFF. In DNA form, the CDR3 reads TGTGCCAGCAGCTTAGCGTGGGGACTAGCGGACAATGAGCAGTTCTTC. The chain joins TRBV7-9 to TRBJ2-1; 11 bases line up with TRBD2. The CDR3 covers 16 residues. CDR1 and CDR2 from the germline V gene are SEHNR and FQNEAQ (reference sequence). V lost 0 bases, J lost 5 bases, and 3 bases stayed unmatched.

J is TRBJ2-7 and V is TRBV6-4; D gene unclear. Per germline, CDR1 MRHNA and CDR2 SNTAGT. The CDR3 consists of 15 residues. V was trimmed by 4 bases and J by 0 bases, leaving 13 bases between them. CDR3 protein: CASSVGPSGSYEQYF. The DNA for the CDR3 is TGTGCCAGCAGTGTAGGCCCCTCCGGCTCCTACGAGCAGTACTTC.

This clone was seen ten or more times. The chain joins TRBV28 to TRBJ2-5; D may be TRBD1 (7 bases). The CDR3 sequence is 13 residues long. Germline CDR1 reads MDHEN; CDR2 reads SYDVKM. The ends were cut back, 8 bases at V and 5 bases at J, with 15 bases in the middle. CDR3 nucleotide sequence: TGTGCCAGCGGAACAGGGGAGGTGGAGACCCAGTACTTC. Translation: CASGTGEVETQYF.

This rearrangement joins TRBV5-4 to TRBJ2-3; the D gene is possibly TRBD2 (6 bases). The V gene's germline CDR1 is SGHNT and CDR2 YYREEE (reference sequence). Trimming removed 0 bases at V and 1 base at J, with 12 bases between. CDR3 length: 16 amino acids. The DNA of the CDR3 is TGTGCCAGCAGCTTGGGCGGGAAGGCACGCACAGATACGCAGTATTTT. Amino acids: CASSLGGKARTDTQYF.

The chain is built from TRBV7-9 and TRBJ2-5; 9 bases fit TRBD2. The CDR3 covers 14 residues. Germline V gives CDR1 SEHNR, CDR2 FQNEAQ (reference sequence). V dropped 5 bases and J dropped 5; count of bases not matched to a gene: 6. CDR3 residues: CASSASGMGETQYF. CDR3 bases: TGTGCCAGCAGCGCTAGCGGGATGGGGGAGACCCAGTACTTC. Full variable domain (remainder filled in from reference TRBV7-9 and TRBJ2-5): DTGVSQNPRHKITKRGQNVTFRCDPISEHNRLYWYRQTLGQGPEFLTYFQNEAQLEKSRLLSDRFSAERPKGSFSTLEIQRTEQGDSAMYLCASSASGMGETQYFGPGTRLLVL.

The CDR3 DNA reads as TGCGCCAGCAGCTGGGACGGGAACACTGAAGCTTTCTTT. Translating gives CASSWDGNTEAFF. The J gene is TRBJ1-1, the V gene TRBV5-1, with D possibly TRBD1 on 5 matching bases. Between the trimmed V and J ends, which lost 3 bases and 1 base, there was a span of 7 bases. CDR3 size: 13 residues. CDR1 and CDR2 (germline): SGHRS, YFSETQ.